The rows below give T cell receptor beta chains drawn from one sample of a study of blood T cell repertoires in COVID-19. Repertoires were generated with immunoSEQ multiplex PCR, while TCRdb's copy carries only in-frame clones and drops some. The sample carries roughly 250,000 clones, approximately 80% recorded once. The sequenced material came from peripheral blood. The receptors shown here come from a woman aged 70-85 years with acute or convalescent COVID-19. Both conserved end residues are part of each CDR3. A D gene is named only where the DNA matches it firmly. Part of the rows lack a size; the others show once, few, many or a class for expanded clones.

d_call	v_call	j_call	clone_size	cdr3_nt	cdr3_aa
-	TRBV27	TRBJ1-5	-	TGTGCCAGCAGTTCCTCGTGGGGCAGGGGACTATTTAGCAATCAGCCCCAGCATTTT	CASSSSWGRGLFSNQPQHF
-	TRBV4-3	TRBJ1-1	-	TGCGCCAGCAGCCAAGAACACAGGAACACTGAAGCTTTCTTT	CASSQEHRNTEAFF
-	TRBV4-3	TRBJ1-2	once	TGCGCCAGCAGCCCCTTGGACAGCCGCTTCTATGGCTACACCTTC	CASSPLDSRFYGYTF
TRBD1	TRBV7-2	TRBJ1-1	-	TGTGCCAGCAGCTTATTGACAGGGGGGGGTGACACTGAAGCTTTCTTT	CASSLLTGGGDTEAFF
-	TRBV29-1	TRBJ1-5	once	TGCAGCGTTGACCCGCCGGGTTCCAAAAGTTGCAATCAGCCCCAGCATTTT	CSVDPPGSKSCNQPQHF
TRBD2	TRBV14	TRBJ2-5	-	TGTGCCAGCAGCCCCCCCGGGACTAGCGTGGAGACCCAGTACTTC	CASSPPGTSVETQYF
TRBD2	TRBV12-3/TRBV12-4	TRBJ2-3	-	TGTGCCAGTGGACTAGCGTCAGATACGCAGTATTTT	CASGLASDTQYF
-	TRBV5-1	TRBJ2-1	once	TGCGCCAGCAGCTTGGGGGACGCGGGGCCGTGGAATGAGCAGTTCTTC	CASSLGDAGPWNEQFF
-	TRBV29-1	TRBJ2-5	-	TGCAGCGTGGGAGGAGGGCAAGAGACCCAGTACTTC	CSVGGGQETQYF
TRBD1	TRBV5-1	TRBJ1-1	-	TGCGCCAGCAGCGCACAGGGGTTGGACACTGAAGCTTTCTTT	CASSAQGLDTEAFF
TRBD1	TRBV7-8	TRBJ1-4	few	TGTGCCAGCAGCTTAAACAGGGGTTCGGATGAAAAACTGTTTTTT	CASSLNRGSDEKLFF
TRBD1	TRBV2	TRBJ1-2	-	TGTGCCAGCAGTGAAACAGGGGAGAAATGGTTGGTAGAGGATGGCTACACCTTC	CASSETGEKWLVEDGYTF
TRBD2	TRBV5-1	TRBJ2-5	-	TGCGCCCGCAGCTCAACCGGGCCTAGCGGGGGGGCCGGCCAAGAGACCCAGTACTTC	CARSSTGPSGGAGQETQYF
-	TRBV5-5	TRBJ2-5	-	TGTGCCAGCAGCGCGCTCCCTCCAGGTGGCCAGTACTTC	CASSALPPGGQYF
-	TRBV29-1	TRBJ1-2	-	TGCAGCGTTGATCGGTCCGACTATGGCTACACCTTC	CSVDRSDYGYTF
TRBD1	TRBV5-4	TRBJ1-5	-	TGTGCCAGCAGTAGACAGGGATTCCAGCCCCAGCATTTT	CASSRQGFQPQHF
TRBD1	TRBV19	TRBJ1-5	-	TGTGCCAGTAGTACCCTGACAGGGTCGCCCGTTAGCAATCAGCCCCAGCATTTT	CASSTLTGSPVSNQPQHF
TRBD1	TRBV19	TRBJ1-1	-	TGTGCCAGCGGGCGGACAGGGAACACTGAAGCTTTCTTT	CASGRTGNTEAFF
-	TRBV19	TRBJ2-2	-	TGTGCCAGTAGTATCTACGGGGTGGGCACCGGGGAGCTGTTTTTT	CASSIYGVGTGELFF
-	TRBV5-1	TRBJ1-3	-	TGCGCCAGCAGCTTTGCAGGGGATCCTGGAAACACCATATATTTT	CASSFAGDPGNTIYF
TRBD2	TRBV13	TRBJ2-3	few	TGTGCCAGCAGCTTTGAGCGGGGGCTCACAGATACGCAGTATTTT	CASSFERGLTDTQYF
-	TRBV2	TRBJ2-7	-	TGTGCCAGCAGTGAAGCCGGACGGGGAACCTACGAGCAGTACTTC	CASSEAGRGTYEQYF
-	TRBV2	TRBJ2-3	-	TGTGCCAGCAGGGGTGGGCTCAGCACAGATACGCAGTATTTT	CASRGGLSTDTQYF
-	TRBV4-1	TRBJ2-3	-	TGCGCCAGCAGCCAGGCCCCTGGAGCCAGCACAGATACGCAGTATTTT	CASSQAPGASTDTQYF
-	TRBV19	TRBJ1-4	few	TGTGCCAGTAGTACCCTAAGGACAGCAGGAGTTGAAAAACTGTTTTTT	CASSTLRTAGVEKLFF
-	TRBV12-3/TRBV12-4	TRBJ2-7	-	TGTGCCAGCAGTTTAGGCGGGGATTGGGAGCAGTACTTC	CASSLGGDWEQYF
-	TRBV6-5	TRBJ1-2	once	TGTGCCAGCAGTTACTCGTCGGGGGTCTATGGCTACACCTTC	CASSYSSGVYGYTF
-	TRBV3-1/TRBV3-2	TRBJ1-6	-	TGTGCCAGCAGCCAGGGTTACAGTTCACCCCTCCACTTT	CASSQGYSSPLHF
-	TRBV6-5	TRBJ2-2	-	TGTGCCAGCAGTCCAGGGTGGCCCGGGGAGCTGTTTTTT	CASSPGWPGELFF
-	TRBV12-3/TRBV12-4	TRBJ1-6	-	TGTGCCAGCAGTTTGCACGGTAATTCACCCCTCCACTTT	CASSLHGNSPLHF